This T cell receptor (beta chain) comes out of a study of cytomegalovirus exposure and HLA in healthy donors. This clone was seen just once. Its antigen is as yet unknown. Findings and caveats of the study: A previous analysis found most TCR beta V segments productive roughly 90% or roughly 30% of the time. TRBV6-2, TRBV6-3 and some other V segments were unresolvable in 87-base-pair reads. Associated with cytomegalovirus, according to the listing, were 150 to 200 TCR beta chains.

Trimming shortened V by 7 bases and J by 2 bases, and 21 bases separated the two germline ends. In germline, CDR1 is LNHDA, CDR2 SQIVND (reference sequence). This CDR3 has 17 amino acids. This PCR relied on a set of 60 Vbeta primers and 13 Jbeta primers. Using immunoSEQ multiplex PCR, the repertoire was profiled, and TCRdb retains in-frame clones only, with some absent. The sample contains about 120,000 clones, 77% of which appear only once. The J gene is TRBJ1-3, the V gene TRBV19, with D perhaps TRBD1 (5 bases). The sequencing input was PBMCs. This receptor was taken from a young man in good health and CMV-seropositive. For the CDR3, the DNA is TGTGCCAGTAATCCCATTGGGGACTTCAGGGCTGGAAACACCATATATTTT. Translation gives CASNPIGDFRAGNTIYF.